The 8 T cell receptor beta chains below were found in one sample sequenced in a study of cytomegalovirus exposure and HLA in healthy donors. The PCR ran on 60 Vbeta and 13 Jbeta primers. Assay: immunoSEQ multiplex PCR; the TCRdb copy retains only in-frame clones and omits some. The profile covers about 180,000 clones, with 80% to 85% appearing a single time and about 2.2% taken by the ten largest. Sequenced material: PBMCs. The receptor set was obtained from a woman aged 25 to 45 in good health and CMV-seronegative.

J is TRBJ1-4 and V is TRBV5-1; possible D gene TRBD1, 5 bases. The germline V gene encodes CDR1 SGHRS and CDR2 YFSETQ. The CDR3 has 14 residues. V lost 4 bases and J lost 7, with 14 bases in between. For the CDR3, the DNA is TGCGCCAGCAGCGACAGCGGCGGGGGTGAAAAACTGTTTTTT. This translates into CASSDSGGGEKLFF.

The CDR3 nucleotides read TGTGCCAGCAGCATCTGGAGCGGGGGGGCGAGCTCAATAGATACGCAGTATTTT. It is translated as CASSIWSGGASSIDTQYF. The V gene is TRBV5-5, the J gene TRBJ2-3; the match to TRBD2 covers 10 bases. This CDR3 is 18 amino acids long. Germline values: CDR1 SGHKS, CDR2 YYEKEE (reference sequence). V lost 4 bases and J lost 5; bases outside the gene matches: 16.

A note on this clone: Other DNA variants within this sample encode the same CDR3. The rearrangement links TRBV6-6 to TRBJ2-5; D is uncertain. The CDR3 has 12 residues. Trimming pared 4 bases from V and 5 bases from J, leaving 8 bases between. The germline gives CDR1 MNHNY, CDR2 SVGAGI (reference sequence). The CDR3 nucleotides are TGTGCCAGCAGTTCAGGTCGGGAGACCCAGTACTTC. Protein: CASSSGRETQYF.

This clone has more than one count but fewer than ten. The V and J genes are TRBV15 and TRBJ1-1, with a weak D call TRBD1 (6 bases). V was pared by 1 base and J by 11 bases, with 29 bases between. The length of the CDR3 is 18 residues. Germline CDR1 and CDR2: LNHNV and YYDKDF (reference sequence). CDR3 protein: CATSRVRQGPLHLTWAFF. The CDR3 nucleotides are TGTGCCACCAGCAGAGTACGGCAGGGGCCGCTTCACCTGACGTGGGCTTTCTTT.

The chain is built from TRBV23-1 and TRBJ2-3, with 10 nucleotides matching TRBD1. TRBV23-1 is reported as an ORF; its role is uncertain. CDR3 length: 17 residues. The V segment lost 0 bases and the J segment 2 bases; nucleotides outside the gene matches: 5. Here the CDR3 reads CASSQSGQGSYTDTQYF. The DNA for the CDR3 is TGCGCCAGCAGTCAATCGGGACAGGGGTCATACACAGATACGCAGTATTTT.

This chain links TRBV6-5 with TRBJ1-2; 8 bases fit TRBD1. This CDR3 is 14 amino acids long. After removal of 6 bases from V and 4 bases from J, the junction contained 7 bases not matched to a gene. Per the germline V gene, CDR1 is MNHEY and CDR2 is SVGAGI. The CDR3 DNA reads TGTGCCAGCAGCCCGGCAGGGGGCACCTATGGCTACACCTTC. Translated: CASSPAGGTYGYTF.

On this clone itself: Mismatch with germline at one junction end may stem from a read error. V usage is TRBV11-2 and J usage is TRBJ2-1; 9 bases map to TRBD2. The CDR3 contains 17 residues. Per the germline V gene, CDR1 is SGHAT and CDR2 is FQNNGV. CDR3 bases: TGTACCAGCAGCTTAACCGCTAGCGGGGCCTTCTACAATGAGCAGTTCTTC. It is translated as CTSSLTASGAFYNEQFF.

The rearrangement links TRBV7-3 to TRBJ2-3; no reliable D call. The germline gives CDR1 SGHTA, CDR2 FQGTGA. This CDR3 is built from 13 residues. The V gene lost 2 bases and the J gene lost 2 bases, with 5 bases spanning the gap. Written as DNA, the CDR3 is TGTGCCAGCAGCTTACAGTACACAGATACGCAGTATTTT. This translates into CASSLQYTDTQYF.